Listed below are T cell receptor beta chains from one sample, sequenced in a study of CD8+ T cells in alopecia areata. The protocol was immunoSEQ multiplex PCR, while the TCRdb copy is restricted to in-frame clones and leaves out a portion. The sample contains roughly 60,000 clones, around 44% of which appear only once. Sequencing was performed on NKG2D-low CD8+ T cells sorted from blood. These receptors all stem from a human donor with alopecia areata. Each CDR3 is given with its conserved first and last residue. Each record gives: CDR3 length, D gene, clone size, J gene, V gene, CDR3 protein, CDR3 DNA. A D gene is named only where the DNA matches it firmly. Expanded clones are given a class, and other clones once, few, many or no size at all.

length: 14; D: NA; size: NA; J: TRBJ2-7; V: TRBV4-1; CDR3: CASSLGGSSYEQYF; DNA: TGCGCCAGCAGCCTTGGGGGTAGCTCCTACGAGCAGTACTTC
length: 13; D: NA; size: NA; J: TRBJ2-7; V: TRBV29-1; CDR3: CSVEGEIPYEQYF; DNA: TGCAGCGTTGAAGGTGAAATCCCCTACGAGCAGTACTTC
length: 16; D: NA; size: NA; J: TRBJ1-5; V: TRBV7-9; CDR3: CASSLGGMSSNQPQHF; DNA: TGTGCCAGCAGCCTAGGGGGGATGAGTAGCAATCAGCCCCAGCATTTT
length: 15; D: NA; size: NA; J: TRBJ1-1; V: TRBV6-5; CDR3: CASSPSTGMNTEAFF; DNA: TGTGCCAGCAGCCCTTCGACAGGAATGAACACTGAAGCTTTCTTT
length: 16; D: NA; size: few; J: TRBJ2-7; V: TRBV7-9; CDR3: CASSSPAGPTLYEQYF; DNA: TGTGCCAGCAGCAGCCCTGCGGGTCCGACCCTCTACGAGCAGTACTTC
length: 13; D: NA; size: once; J: TRBJ2-7; V: TRBV5-1; CDR3: CASSLHEGYEQYF; DNA: TGCGCCAGCAGCTTGCACGAGGGCTACGAGCAGTACTTC
length: 17; D: NA; size: NA; J: TRBJ2-1; V: TRBV4-3; CDR3: CASSQDRDTKLLNEQFF; DNA: TGCGCCAGCAGCCAAGATCGAGATACCAAACTGCTTAATGAGCAGTTCTTC
length: 12; D: NA; size: NA; J: TRBJ1-2; V: TRBV27; CDR3: CASSSGPYGYTF; DNA: TGTGCCAGCAGTTCGGGACCCTATGGCTACACCTTC
length: 12; D: TRBD1; size: NA; J: TRBJ1-1; V: TRBV23-1; CDR3: CASSHRQGSAFF; DNA: TGCGCCAGCAGTCATAGACAGGGGTCGGCTTTCTTT
length: 16; D: NA; size: NA; J: TRBJ2-7; V: TRBV30; CDR3: CAWSPPQNEGGYEQYF; DNA: TGTGCCTGGAGTCCCCCTCAAAACGAGGGAGGCTACGAGCAGTACTTC
length: 13; D: NA; size: NA; J: TRBJ2-7; V: TRBV5-1; CDR3: CASSLNGGYEQYF; DNA: TGCGCCAGCAGCTTGAACGGCGGTTACGAGCAGTACTTC
length: 13; D: TRBD1; size: few; J: TRBJ2-3; V: TRBV29-1; CDR3: CSVGGQSTDTQYF; DNA: TGCAGCGTAGGGGGACAGTCCACAGATACGCAGTATTTT
length: 14; D: TRBD1; size: NA; J: TRBJ2-7; V: TRBV13; CDR3: CASSSGTGGYEQYF; DNA: TGTGCCAGCAGCTCAGGTACAGGGGGCTACGAGCAGTACTTC
length: 12; D: NA; size: few; J: TRBJ2-2; V: TRBV23-1; CDR3: CARALDTGELFF; DNA: TGCGCCCGCGCATTGGACACCGGGGAGCTGTTTTTT
length: 12; D: NA; size: NA; J: TRBJ2-5; V: TRBV30; CDR3: CAWSPSQETQYF; DNA: TGTGCCTGGAGTCCCAGCCAAGAGACCCAGTACTTC
length: 12; D: NA; size: NA; J: TRBJ2-3; V: TRBV2; CDR3: CASSEQADTQYF; DNA: TGTGCCAGCAGTGAACAGGCAGATACGCAGTATTTT
length: 10; D: NA; size: once; J: TRBJ1-1; V: TRBV30; CDR3: CAWKDSEAFF; DNA: TGTGCCTGGAAGGACAGTGAAGCTTTCTTT
length: 14; D: NA; size: NA; J: TRBJ1-5; V: TRBV9; CDR3: CASSVGGVNQPQHF; DNA: TGTGCCAGCAGCGTCGGAGGGGTCAATCAGCCCCAGCATTTT
length: 17; D: NA; size: NA; J: TRBJ2-3; V: TRBV7-9; CDR3: CASSLGGGELDADTQYF; DNA: TGTGCCAGCAGCTTAGGGGGCGGAGAACTTGATGCAGATACGCAGTATTTT
length: 17; D: TRBD1; size: many; J: TRBJ2-3; V: TRBV2; CDR3: CASSDGRRTGRPDTQYF; DNA: TGTGCCAGCAGTGACGGGCGGCGGACAGGGAGGCCAGATACGCAGTATTTT
length: 13; D: NA; size: NA; J: TRBJ2-7; V: TRBV15; CDR3: CATSRGAVGEQYF; DNA: TGTGCCACCAGCAGAGGGGCCGTCGGCGAGCAGTACTTC
length: 14; D: TRBD2; size: few; J: TRBJ2-3; V: TRBV15; CDR3: CATASGGGTDTQYF; DNA: TGTGCCACCGCGAGCGGGGGAGGTACAGATACGCAGTATTTT
length: 15; D: NA; size: NA; J: TRBJ2-7; V: TRBV4-3; CDR3: CASSQDRTNPYEQYF; DNA: TGCGCCAGCAGCCAAGATAGGACGAACCCCTACGAGCAGTACTTC
length: 17; D: TRBD1; size: NA; J: TRBJ2-7; V: TRBV7-2; CDR3: CASSWMGQGRISYEQYF; DNA: TGTGCCAGCAGCTGGATGGGACAGGGGAGGATCTCCTACGAGCAGTACTTC
length: 12; D: NA; size: NA; J: TRBJ2-2; V: TRBV7-2; CDR3: CASSPRGGELFF; DNA: TGTGCCAGCAGCCCGCGTGGCGGGGAGCTGTTTTTT
length: 14; D: TRBD1; size: few; J: TRBJ1-5; V: TRBV29-1; CDR3: CSVEEAGGNQPQHF; DNA: TGCAGCGTTGAAGAGGCAGGGGGGAATCAGCCCCAGCATTTT
length: 14; D: NA; size: NA; J: TRBJ2-7; V: TRBV25-1; CDR3: CASSVDREGYEQYF; DNA: TGTGCCAGCAGTGTGGACAGGGAGGGCTACGAGCAGTACTTC
length: 13; D: NA; size: few; J: TRBJ2-1; V: TRBV5-5; CDR3: CASSLGLEDEQFF; DNA: TGTGCCAGCAGCCTGGGGTTGGAAGATGAGCAGTTCTTC
length: 15; D: NA; size: NA; J: TRBJ2-7; V: TRBV4-1; CDR3: CASSQDSSSSYEQYF; DNA: TGCGCCAGCAGCCAAGATTCTAGCTCCTCCTACGAGCAGTACTTC
length: 13; D: NA; size: NA; J: TRBJ2-2; V: TRBV27; CDR3: CASSFYSTGELFF; DNA: TGTGCCAGCAGTTTTTACAGCACCGGGGAGCTGTTTTTT
length: 12; D: NA; size: NA; J: TRBJ1-2; V: TRBV29-1; CDR3: CSVDPPDYGYTF; DNA: TGCAGCGTTGACCCCCCTGACTATGGCTACACCTTC
length: 13; D: TRBD1; size: few; J: TRBJ2-4; V: TRBV29-1; CDR3: CSVESDRDNIQYF; DNA: TGCAGCGTGGAATCGGACAGGGATAACATTCAGTACTTC
length: 16; D: NA; size: NA; J: TRBJ2-5; V: TRBV7-2; CDR3: CASSLLPGGPRETQYF; DNA: TGTGCCAGCAGCTTGCTCCCGGGGGGCCCACGAGAGACCCAGTACTTC
length: 15; D: NA; size: few; J: TRBJ2-4; V: TRBV6-6; CDR3: CASSGTQLAKNIQYF; DNA: TGTGCCAGCAGCGGTACCCAGTTAGCCAAAAACATTCAGTACTTC
length: 11; D: NA; size: few; J: TRBJ2-1; V: TRBV28; CDR3: CASSFSSEQFF; DNA: TGTGCCAGCAGTTTTAGTTCTGAGCAGTTCTTC
length: 15; D: NA; size: NA; J: TRBJ2-1; V: TRBV7-8; CDR3: CASRVTTGVVYEQFF; DNA: TGTGCCAGCAGAGTCACTACTGGTGTGGTTTATGAGCAGTTCTTC
length: 14; D: NA; size: NA; J: TRBJ2-7; V: TRBV6-6; CDR3: CASSYPMSHEEQYF; DNA: TGTGCCAGCAGTTACCCCATGTCCCATGAAGAGCAGTACTTC
length: 13; D: NA; size: NA; J: TRBJ2-7; V: TRBV5-6; CDR3: CASSPGRRYEQYF; DNA: TGTGCCAGCAGTCCGGGCCGACGGTACGAGCAGTACTTC
length: 14; D: NA; size: NA; J: TRBJ2-3; V: TRBV13; CDR3: CASSLAGEPDTQYF; DNA: TGTGCCAGCAGCTTAGCGGGAGAGCCAGATACGCAGTATTTT
length: 13; D: NA; size: NA; J: TRBJ2-5; V: TRBV2; CDR3: CASSARDYETQYF; DNA: TGTGCCAGCAGTGCCAGGGATTACGAGACCCAGTACTTC
length: 15; D: NA; size: NA; J: TRBJ2-3; V: TRBV28; CDR3: CASSLSGQGLDTQYF; DNA: TGTGCCAGCAGTTTATCGGGTCAGGGCCTAGATACGCAGTATTTT
length: 14; D: TRBD2; size: NA; J: TRBJ2-7; V: TRBV7-9; CDR3: CASSLEDGEGTYYF; DNA: TGTGCCAGCAGCTTAGAGGATGGGGAGGGGACGTATTACTTC
length: 13; D: TRBD1; size: few; J: TRBJ1-2; V: TRBV4-1; CDR3: CASSRDSELSYTF; DNA: TGCGCCAGCAGCCGGGACAGTGAATTATCCTACACCTTC
length: 14; D: TRBD2; size: NA; J: TRBJ2-3; V: TRBV7-6; CDR3: CASSRGGSLDTQYF; DNA: TGTGCCAGCAGCCGGGGGGGGAGCTTGGATACGCAGTATTTT
length: 11; D: TRBD1; size: few; J: TRBJ2-7; V: TRBV25-1; CDR3: CATLSDRAVYF; DNA: TGTGCCACCCTCTCGGACAGGGCGGTGTACTTC
length: 11; D: NA; size: once; J: TRBJ1-1; V: TRBV12-5; CDR3: CASGFGVEAFF; DNA: TGTGCTAGTGGTTTCGGGGTCGAAGCTTTCTTT
length: 15; D: NA; size: few; J: TRBJ2-1; V: TRBV19; CDR3: CASSIGAGGYYEQFF; DNA: TGTGCCAGTAGTATAGGGGCCGGAGGGTACTATGAGCAGTTCTTC
length: 13; D: NA; size: few; J: TRBJ2-1; V: TRBV29-1; CDR3: CSVDGGSYNEQFF; DNA: TGCAGCGTTGATGGGGGCTCCTACAATGAGCAGTTCTTC
length: 12; D: NA; size: NA; J: TRBJ2-2; V: TRBV27; CDR3: CASMEATGELFF; DNA: TGTGCCAGCATGGAGGCCACCGGGGAGCTGTTTTTT
length: 13; D: NA; size: NA; J: TRBJ2-7; V: TRBV5-4; CDR3: CASSLGSSYEQYF; DNA: TGTGCCAGCAGCTTGGGTTCCTCCTACGAGCAGTACTTC